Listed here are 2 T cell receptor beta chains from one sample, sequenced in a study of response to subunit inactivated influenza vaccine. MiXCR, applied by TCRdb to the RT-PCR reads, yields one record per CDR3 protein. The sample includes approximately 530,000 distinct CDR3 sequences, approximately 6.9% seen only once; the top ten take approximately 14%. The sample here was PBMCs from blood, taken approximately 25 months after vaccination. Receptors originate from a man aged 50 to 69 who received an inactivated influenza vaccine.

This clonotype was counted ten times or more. CDR3 nucleotide sequence: TGCGCCAGCAGCTCGACAGGTGATCAGCCCCAGCATTTT. As protein: CASSSTGDQPQHF. This sequence joins TRBV5-1 and TRBJ1-5; D possibly corresponds to TRBD1 (6 bases). Germline V gene sequence: CDR1 SGHRS, CDR2 YFSETQ. The CDR3 spans 13 residues. Trimming removed 3 bases at V and 5 bases at J, with 9 bases between.

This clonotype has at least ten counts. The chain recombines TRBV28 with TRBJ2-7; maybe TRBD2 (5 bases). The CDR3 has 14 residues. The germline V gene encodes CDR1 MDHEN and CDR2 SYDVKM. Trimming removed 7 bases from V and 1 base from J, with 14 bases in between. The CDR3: CASMSSSRSYEQYF. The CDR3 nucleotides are TGTGCCAGCATGTCGTCTAGCCGGTCCTACGAGCAGTACTTC.